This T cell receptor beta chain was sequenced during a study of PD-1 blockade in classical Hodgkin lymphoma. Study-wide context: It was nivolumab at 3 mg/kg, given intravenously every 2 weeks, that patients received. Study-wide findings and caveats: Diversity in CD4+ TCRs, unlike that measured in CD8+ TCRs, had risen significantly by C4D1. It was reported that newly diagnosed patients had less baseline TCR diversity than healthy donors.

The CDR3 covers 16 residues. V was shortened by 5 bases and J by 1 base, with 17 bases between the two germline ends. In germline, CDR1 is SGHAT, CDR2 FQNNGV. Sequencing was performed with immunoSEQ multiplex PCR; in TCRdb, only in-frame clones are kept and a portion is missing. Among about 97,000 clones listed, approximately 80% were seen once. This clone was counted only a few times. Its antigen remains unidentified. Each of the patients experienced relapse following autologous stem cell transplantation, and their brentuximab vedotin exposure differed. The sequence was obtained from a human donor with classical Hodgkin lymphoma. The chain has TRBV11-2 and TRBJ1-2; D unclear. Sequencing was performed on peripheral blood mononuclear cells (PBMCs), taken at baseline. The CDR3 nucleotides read TGTGCCAGCAGCCCCCTTAGGGCAGATTTTAACTATGGCTACACCTTC. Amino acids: CASSPLRADFNYGYTF.